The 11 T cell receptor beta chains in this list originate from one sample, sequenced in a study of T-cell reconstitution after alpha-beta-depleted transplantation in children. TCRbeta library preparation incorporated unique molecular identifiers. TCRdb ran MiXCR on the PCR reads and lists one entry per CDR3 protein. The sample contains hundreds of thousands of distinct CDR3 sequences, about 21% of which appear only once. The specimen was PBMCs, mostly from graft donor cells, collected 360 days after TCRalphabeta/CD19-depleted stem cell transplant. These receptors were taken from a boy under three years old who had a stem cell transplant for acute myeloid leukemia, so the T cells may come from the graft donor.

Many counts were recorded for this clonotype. For the CDR3, the DNA is TGCAGTGCCCAACTAGCGGGGACAACAGATACGCAGTATTTT. Translated, it gives CSAQLAGTTDTQYF. V gene TRBV20-1 combines with J gene TRBJ2-3, with 10 bases fitting TRBD2. CDR3 size: 14 residues. V dropped 6 bases and J dropped 3; count of bases not matched to a gene: 6. In germline, CDR1 is DFQATT, CDR2 SNEGSKA (reference sequence).

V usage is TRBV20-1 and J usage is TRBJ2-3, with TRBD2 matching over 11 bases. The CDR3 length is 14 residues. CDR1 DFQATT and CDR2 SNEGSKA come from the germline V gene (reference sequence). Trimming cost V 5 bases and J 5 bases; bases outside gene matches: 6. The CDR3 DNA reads TGCAGTGCTCTGACTAGCGGGGATGAAGATACGCAGTATTTT. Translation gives CSALTSGDEDTQYF.

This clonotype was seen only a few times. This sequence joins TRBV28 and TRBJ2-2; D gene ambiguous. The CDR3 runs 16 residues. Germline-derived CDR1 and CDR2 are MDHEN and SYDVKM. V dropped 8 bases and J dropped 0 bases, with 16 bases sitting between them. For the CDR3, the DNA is TGTGCCAGCTTTTTTACAAGGGCTTCGAACACCGGGGAGCTGTTTTTT. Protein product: CASFFTRASNTGELFF.

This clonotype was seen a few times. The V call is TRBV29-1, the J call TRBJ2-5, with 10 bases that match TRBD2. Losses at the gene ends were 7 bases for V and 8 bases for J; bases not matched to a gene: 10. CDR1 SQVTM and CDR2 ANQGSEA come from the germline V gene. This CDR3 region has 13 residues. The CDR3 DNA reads TGCAGCGCCGAACCAGCGGGGGGGCGCACCCAGTACTTC. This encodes CSAEPAGGRTQYF.

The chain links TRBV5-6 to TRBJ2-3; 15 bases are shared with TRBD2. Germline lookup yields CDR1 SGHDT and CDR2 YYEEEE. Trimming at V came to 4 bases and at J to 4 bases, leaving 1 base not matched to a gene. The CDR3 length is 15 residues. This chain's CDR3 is CASSRTSGGADTQYF. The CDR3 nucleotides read TGTGCCAGCAGCCGGACTAGCGGGGGGGCAGATACGCAGTATTTT.

DNA for the CDR3: TGCGCCAGCAGCCACGGGACAGGGGTTGGCTACACCTTC. Protein sequence: CASSHGTGVGYTF. The chain uses TRBV5-1 and TRBJ1-2, with 10 bases aligning to TRBD1. Trimming removed 4 bases from V and 7 bases from J; junction bases left unmatched: 4. Germline assignment: CDR1 SGHRS and CDR2 YFSETQ. The CDR3 has 13 amino acids.

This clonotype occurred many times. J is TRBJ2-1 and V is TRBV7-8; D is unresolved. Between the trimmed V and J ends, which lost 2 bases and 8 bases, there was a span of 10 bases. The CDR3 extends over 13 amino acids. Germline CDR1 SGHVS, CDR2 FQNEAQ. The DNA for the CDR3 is TGTGCCAGCAGCTTATCGGAGAGAGATGAGCAGTTCTTC. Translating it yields CASSLSERDEQFF.

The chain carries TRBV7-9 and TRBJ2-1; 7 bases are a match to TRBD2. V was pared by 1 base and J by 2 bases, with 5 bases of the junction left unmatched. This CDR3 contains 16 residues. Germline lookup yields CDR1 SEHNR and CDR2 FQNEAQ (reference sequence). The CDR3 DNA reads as TGTGCCAGCAGCTTAGTGCTAGCGGCTGCCTACAATGAGCAGTTCTTC. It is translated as CASSLVLAAAYNEQFF.

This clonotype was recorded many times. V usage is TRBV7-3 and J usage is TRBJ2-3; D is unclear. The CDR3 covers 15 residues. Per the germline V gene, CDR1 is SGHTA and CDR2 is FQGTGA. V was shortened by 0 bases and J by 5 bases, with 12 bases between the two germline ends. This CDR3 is CASSLTSRVGDTQYF. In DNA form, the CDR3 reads TGTGCCAGCAGCTTAACCTCCCGGGTGGGAGATACGCAGTATTTT.

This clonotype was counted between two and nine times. CDR3: CASTSVDKNMNTEAFF. The CDR3 DNA is TGTGCCAGCACCTCGGTGGACAAAAACATGAACACTGAAGCTTTCTTT. This chain uses TRBV12-3 or TRBV12-4 with TRBJ1-1, with D maybe TRBD1 (5 bases). This CDR3 is 16 amino acids long. V lost 7 bases and J 0 bases, leaving 18 bases between the germline ends.

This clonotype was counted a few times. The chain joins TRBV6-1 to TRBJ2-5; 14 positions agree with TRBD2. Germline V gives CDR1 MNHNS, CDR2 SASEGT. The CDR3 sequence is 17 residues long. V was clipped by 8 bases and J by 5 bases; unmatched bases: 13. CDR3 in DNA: TGTGCCAGCTCTAGACTAGCGGGGGGGGAAGGGGTGGAGACCCAGTACTTC. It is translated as CASSRLAGGEGVETQYF.